This entry describes one TCR beta chain. The antigen is unknown. Molecular-barcoded quantitative 5'-RACE produced these TCR beta libraries. TCRdb redid the calling of the 5' RACE reads with MiXCR, one entry per CDR3 protein. The data show fewer than 450,000 distinct CDR3 sequences, roughly 18% seen once. The sample is drawn from a study of CD8 T cells in ankylosing spondylitis. The CDR3 runs 14 residues. Looked up from germline, CDR1 is SEHNR and CDR2 is FQNEAQ (reference sequence). With V trimmed by 5 bases and J by 2 bases, 3 bases remained unmatched. Study-wide findings and caveats: One TCR beta motif, made up of several highly homologous variants, appeared characteristic of ankylosing spondylitis blood. The clones that were linked to disease were reported to be significantly enriched in matched synovial fluid samples from ankylosing spondylitis patients. In the blood and synovial fluid of reactive arthritis, some motif variants had been previously reported. Relatively scarce in peripheral blood, disease-linked clones were CD8+.

Material for sequencing was blood, either unsorted or a sorted T cell fraction (not recorded which). The chain uses TRBV7-9 and TRBJ2-3; 8 bases are a match to TRBD2. The TCR was taken from a male donor with ankylosing spondylitis. The chain's CDR3 is CASSPGGYTDTQYF. Here the CDR3 DNA reads TGTGCCAGCAGCCCGGGGGGGTACACAGATACGCAGTATTTT.